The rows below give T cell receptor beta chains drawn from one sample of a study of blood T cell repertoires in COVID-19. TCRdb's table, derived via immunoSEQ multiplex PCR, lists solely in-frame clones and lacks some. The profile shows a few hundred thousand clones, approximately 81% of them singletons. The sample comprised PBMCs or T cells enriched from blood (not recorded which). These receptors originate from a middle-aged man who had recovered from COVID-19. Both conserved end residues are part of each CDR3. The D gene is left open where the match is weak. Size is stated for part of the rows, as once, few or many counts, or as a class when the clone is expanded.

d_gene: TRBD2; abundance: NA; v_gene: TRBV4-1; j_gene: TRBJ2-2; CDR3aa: CASSQADLAGGPGELFF; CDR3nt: TGCGCCAGCAGCCAAGCGGATCTAGCGGGAGGGCCGGGGGAGCTGTTTTTT
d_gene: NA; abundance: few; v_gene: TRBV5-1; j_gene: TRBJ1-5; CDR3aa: CASSLDNSNQPQHF; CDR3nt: TGCGCCAGCAGCTTGGACAATAGCAATCAGCCCCAGCATTTT
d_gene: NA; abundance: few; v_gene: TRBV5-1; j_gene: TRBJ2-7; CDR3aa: CASSLVGRSSYEQYF; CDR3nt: TGCGCCAGCAGCTTGGTAGGGAGGAGCTCCTACGAGCAGTACTTC
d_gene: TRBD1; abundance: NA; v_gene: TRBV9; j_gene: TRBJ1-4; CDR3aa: CASSLQGASEKLFF; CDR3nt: TGTGCCAGCAGCTTACAGGGGGCCTCTGAAAAACTGTTTTTT
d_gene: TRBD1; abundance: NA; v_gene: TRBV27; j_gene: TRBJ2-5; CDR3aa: CASSPTRTGGRKETQYF; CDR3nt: TGTGCCAGCAGTCCGACCCGGACAGGGGGTCGCAAAGAGACCCAGTACTTC
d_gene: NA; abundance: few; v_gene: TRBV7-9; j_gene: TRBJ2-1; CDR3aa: CASSFVRSQGGDEQFF; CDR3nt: TGTGCCAGCAGCTTCGTTCGTAGTCAGGGAGGCGATGAGCAGTTCTTC
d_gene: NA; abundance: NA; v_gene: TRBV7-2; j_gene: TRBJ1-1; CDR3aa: CASSLAAGSQGEAFF; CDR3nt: TGTGCCAGCAGCTTAGCGGCGGGGAGCCAAGGTGAAGCTTTCTTT
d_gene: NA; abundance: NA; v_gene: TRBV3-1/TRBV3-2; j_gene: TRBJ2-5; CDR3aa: CASSQVQGFPGETQYF; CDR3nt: TGTGCCAGCAGCCAAGTTCAGGGGTTCCCCGGGGAGACCCAGTACTTC
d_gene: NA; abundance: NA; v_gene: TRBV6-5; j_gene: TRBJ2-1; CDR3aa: CASSTQVAGYNEQFF; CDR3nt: TGTGCCAGCAGTACACAAGTGGCCGGGTACAATGAGCAGTTCTTC
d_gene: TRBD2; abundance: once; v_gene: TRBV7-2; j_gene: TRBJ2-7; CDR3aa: CASSLAGTSVYEQYF; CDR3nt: TGTGCCAGCAGCTTAGCTGGGACTAGCGTCTACGAGCAGTACTTC
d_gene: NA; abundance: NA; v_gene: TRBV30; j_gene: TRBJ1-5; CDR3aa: CAWSVERSNQPQHF; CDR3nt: TGTGCCTGGAGTGTAGAACGGAGCAATCAGCCCCAGCATTTT
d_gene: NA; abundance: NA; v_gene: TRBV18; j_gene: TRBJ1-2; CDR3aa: CASSLDSNYGYTF; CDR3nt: TGTGCCAGCTCATTGGACAGCAACTATGGCTACACCTTC
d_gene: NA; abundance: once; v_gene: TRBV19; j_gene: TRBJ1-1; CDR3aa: CASTPGINTEAFF; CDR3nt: TGTGCCAGTACCCCGGGGATCAACACTGAAGCTTTCTTT
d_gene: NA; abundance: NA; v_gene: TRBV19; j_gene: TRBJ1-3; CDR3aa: CASSTDRGNTIYF; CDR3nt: TGTGCCAGTAGTACCGACAGGGGAAACACCATATATTTT
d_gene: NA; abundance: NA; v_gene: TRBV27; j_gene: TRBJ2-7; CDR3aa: CASSLSAGSYEQYF; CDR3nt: TGTGCCAGCAGTTTATCGGCGGGATCCTACGAGCAGTACTTC
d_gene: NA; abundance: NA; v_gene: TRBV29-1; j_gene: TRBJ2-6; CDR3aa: CSVGASSGANVLTF; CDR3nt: TGCAGCGTTGGGGCCAGCTCTGGGGCCAACGTCCTGACTTTC
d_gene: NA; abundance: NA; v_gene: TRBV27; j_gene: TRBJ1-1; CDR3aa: CASSPQGYSTEAFF; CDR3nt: TGTGCCAGCAGTCCCCAGGGATACAGCACTGAAGCTTTCTTT
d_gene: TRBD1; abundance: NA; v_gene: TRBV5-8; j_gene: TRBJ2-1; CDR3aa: CASSVDRVGSGEQFF; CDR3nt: TGTGCCAGCAGCGTGGACAGGGTCGGTTCTGGTGAGCAGTTCTTC
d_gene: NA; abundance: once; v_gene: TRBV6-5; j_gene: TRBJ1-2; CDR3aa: CASSTVNRNGYTF; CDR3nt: TGTGCCAGCAGTACAGTCAACCGCAATGGCTACACCTTC
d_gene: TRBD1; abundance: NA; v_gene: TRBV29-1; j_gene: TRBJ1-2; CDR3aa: CSVGTGTNYGYTF; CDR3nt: TGCAGCGTAGGGACAGGGACTAACTATGGCTACACCTTC
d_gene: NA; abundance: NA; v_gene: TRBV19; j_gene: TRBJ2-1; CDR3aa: CASSSKERSSSYNEQFF; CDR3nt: TGTGCCAGTAGTAGCAAGGAGCGGTCGAGCTCCTACAATGAGCAGTTCTTC
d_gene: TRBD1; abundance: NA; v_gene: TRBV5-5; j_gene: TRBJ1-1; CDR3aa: CASSARWTGVSTEAFF; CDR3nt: TGTGCCAGCAGCGCAAGATGGACAGGGGTTAGCACTGAAGCTTTCTTT
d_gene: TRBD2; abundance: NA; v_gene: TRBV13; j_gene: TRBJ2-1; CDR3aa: CASTKLGEGSYNEQFF; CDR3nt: TGTGCCAGCACCAAACTCGGGGAGGGTTCCTACAATGAGCAGTTCTTC
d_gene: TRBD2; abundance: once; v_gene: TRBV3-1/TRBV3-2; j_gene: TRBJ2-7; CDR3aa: CASSQKAGGLSTEQYF; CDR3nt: TGTGCCAGCAGCCAGAAAGCGGGAGGGTTGTCGACCGAGCAGTACTTC
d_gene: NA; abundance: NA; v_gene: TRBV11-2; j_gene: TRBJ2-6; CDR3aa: CASTRAGANVLTF; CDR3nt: TGTGCCAGCACCAGGGCTGGGGCCAACGTCCTGACTTTC
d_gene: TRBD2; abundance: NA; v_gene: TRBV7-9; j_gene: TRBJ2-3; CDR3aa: CASSGTSGSTDTQYF; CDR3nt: TGTGCCAGCAGCGGTACTAGCGGTAGCACAGATACGCAGTATTTT
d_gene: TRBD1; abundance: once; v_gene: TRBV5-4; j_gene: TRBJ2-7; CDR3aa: CASSLAITGVYEQYF; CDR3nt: TGTGCCAGCAGCTTGGCTATAACAGGGGTCTACGAGCAGTACTTC
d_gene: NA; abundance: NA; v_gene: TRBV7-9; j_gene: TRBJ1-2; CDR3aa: CASSRPTGEHYGYTF; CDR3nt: TGTGCCAGCAGCCGCCCCACGGGTGAACACTATGGCTACACCTTC
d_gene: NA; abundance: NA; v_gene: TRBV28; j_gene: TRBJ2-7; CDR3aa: CASSLGHMGYEQYF; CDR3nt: TGTGCCAGCAGTCTCGGACATATGGGATACGAGCAGTACTTC
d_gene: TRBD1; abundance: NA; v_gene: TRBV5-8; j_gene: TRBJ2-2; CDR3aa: CASSLAGRGRAGELFF; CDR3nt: TGTGCCAGCAGCTTGGCCGGCAGGGGGCGAGCCGGGGAGCTGTTTTTT
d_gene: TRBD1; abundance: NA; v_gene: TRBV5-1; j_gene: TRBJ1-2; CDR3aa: CASRAGTGSNYGYTF; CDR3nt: TGCGCCAGCAGGGCCGGGACAGGGAGTAACTATGGCTACACCTTC